This T cell receptor (beta chain) was recorded in a study of blood T cell repertoires in COVID-19. On the study more broadly: Researchers got acute and convalescent COVID-19 samples from the United States, Italy and Spain. T cells, B-cell-depleted T cells, or PBMCs supplied cDNA or gDNA.

CDR3 length: 13 amino acids. Germline V gene sequence: CDR1 GTSNPN, CDR2 SVGIG (reference sequence). Trimming shortened V by 2 bases and J by 0 bases, and 8 bases separated the two germline ends. In the authors' methods: Nucleated cell number was recorded as an estimate derived from reference gene primer amplification. Only in-frame clones appear in the TCRdb table, and some are missing; sequencing was by immunoSEQ multiplex PCR. The DNA gave D and trimming, while V, J and clone size come from that table. The repertoire holds fewer than 30,000 clones, 75% to 90% seen once, with over 9.5% in the top ten.

This TCR was recovered from a man aged 55 to 70 with acute or convalescent COVID-19. Input material: peripheral blood. V usage is TRBV30 and J usage is TRBJ2-7; perhaps TRBD2 as D (5 bases). The CDR3 DNA reads as TGTGCCTGGAGTCGGGGAAACTCCTACGAGCAGTACTTC. Its translation is CAWSRGNSYEQYF.